The next 28 T cell receptor beta chains were all read from a single sample in a study of cytomegalovirus exposure and HLA in healthy donors. PCR employed 60 Vbeta and 13 Jbeta primers. TCRdb keeps only in-frame clones here, not all; method: immunoSEQ multiplex PCR. This sample has roughly 170,000 clones, with approximately 71% found just once. Sequencing input: PBMCs. The receptors originated from a girl between 5 and 17 years old in good health and CMV-seronegative.

This rearrangement joins TRBV18 to TRBJ2-3, with 13 bases fitting TRBD2. Germline-derived CDR1 and CDR2 are KGHSH and LQKENI. J was trimmed by 0 bases and V by 4 bases; bases with no gene match: 7. The CDR3 has 18 amino acids. CDR3 protein: CASSLRTSGGASTDTQYF. The CDR3 DNA reads as TGTGCCAGCTCACTCCGGACTAGCGGGGGCGCCAGCACAGATACGCAGTATTTT.

The genes are TRBV5-4 and TRBJ1-1, with a possible D match to TRBD1 (6 bases). Germline V gives CDR1 SGHNT, CDR2 YYREEE (reference sequence). The CDR3 runs 16 residues. Trimming removed 4 bases from V and 2 bases from J, with 18 bases in between. This CDR3 is CASSVQGSGPNTEAFF. Here the CDR3 DNA reads TGTGCCAGCAGCGTACAGGGAAGTGGCCCTAACACTGAAGCTTTCTTT.

This clone has a single count. The gene calls are TRBV19 and TRBJ1-2; maybe TRBD1 (6 bases). V lost 9 bases, J lost 1 base, and 18 bases lay in between. The germline V gene encodes CDR1 LNHDA and CDR2 SQIVND (reference sequence). The CDR3 totals 15 residues. The CDR3 reads CASLIPGRGNYGYTF. The DNA of the CDR3 is TGTGCCAGCCTGATTCCGGGCAGGGGTAACTATGGCTACACCTTC.

V and J are TRBV11-3 and TRBJ2-1; TRBD1 matches 7 bases. The ends lost 5 bases at V and 3 bases at J; junction bases unmatched: 10. The CDR3 consists of 16 residues. Germline V CDR1 and CDR2: SGHNT, YENEEA. CDR3 protein: CASSHSGPGGYNEQFF. CDR3 DNA sequence: TGTGCCAGCAGCCATTCGGGGCCAGGGGGCTACAATGAGCAGTTCTTC. The complete variable domain, with remaining parts taken from reference TRBV11-3 and TRBJ2-1, reads EAGVVQSPRYKIIEKKQPVAFWCNPISGHNTLYWYLQNLGQGPELLIRYENEEAVDDSQLPKDRFSAERLKGVDSTLKIQPAELGDSAVYLCASSHSGPGGYNEQFFGPGTRLTVL.

The chain's CDR3 is CASSAGLQWGEQFF. The DNA for the CDR3 is TGTGCCAGCAGTGCGGGACTCCAGTGGGGTGAGCAGTTCTTC. The chain uses TRBV6-1 and TRBJ2-1; perhaps TRBD2 as D (6 bases). Germline loops: CDR1 MNHNS, CDR2 SASEGT. The CDR3 loop spans 14 amino acids. Trimming shortened V by 4 bases and J by 9 bases, and 16 bases separated the two germline ends.

This clone was recorded many times. This chain joins TRBV2 and TRBJ1-5; D is ambiguous. Deletions cut 3 bases from V and 0 bases from J, with 9 bases between. This CDR3 contains 15 residues. Per germline, CDR1 SNHLY and CDR2 FYNNEI. The CDR3 bases are TGTGCCAGCAGTGAGCTAGAGAATAGCAATCAGCCCCAGCATTTT. Translating it yields CASSELENSNQPQHF.

This clone was seen a single time. The V gene is TRBV15, the J gene TRBJ1-2; 8 nucleotides line up with TRBD1. Germline CDR1 and CDR2: LNHNV and YYDKDF (reference sequence). The V gene end was trimmed by 3 bases and the J gene end by 0 bases; junction bases not matched to a gene: 6. The CDR3 is made up of 16 amino acids. CDR3 sequence: CATSSSGTGTNYGYTF. DNA for the CDR3: TGTGCCACCAGCAGCTCCGGGACAGGAACTAACTATGGCTACACCTTC.

The sample holds a few counts of this clone. The V and J genes are TRBV29-1 and TRBJ2-5; 8 bases are a match to TRBD1. The J call may be faulty, since TRBJ2-7 better matches the DNA end. CDR3 length: 13 amino acids. Germline V gene sequence: CDR1 SQVTM, CDR2 ANQGSEA. CDR3 nucleotides: TGCAGCGTCGTCCCACAGGGGGCCTACGAGCAGTACTTC. It is translated as CSVVPQGAYEQYF.

The CDR3 is CASSLTGLLISGYTF. DNA for the CDR3: TGTGCCAGCAGCTTGACAGGGCTCTTAATAAGTGGCTACACCTTC. J is TRBJ1-2 and V is TRBV7-9; 7 nucleotides align to TRBD1. V was clipped by 3 bases and J by 7 bases; unmatched bases: 11. The CDR3 covers 15 residues. The germline V gene has CDR1 SEHNR and CDR2 FQNEAQ (reference sequence).

The rearrangement links TRBV2 to TRBJ1-6, with D possibly being TRBD1 (5 bases). CDR3 length equals 13 residues. V shed 7 bases and J shed 5 bases, with 9 bases lying between them. Germline V lookup: CDR1 SNHLY, CDR2 FYNNEI. CDR3 residues: CASKLQDNSPLHF. CDR3 DNA: TGTGCCAGCAAATTACAGGATAATTCACCCCTCCACTTT.

The gene calls are TRBV18 and TRBJ2-7; tentatively, D is TRBD2 (6 bases). V lost 8 bases and J lost 4, with 9 bases in between. This CDR3 spans 11 amino acids. CDR1 and CDR2 from the germline V gene are KGHSH and LQKENI. The CDR3 sequence: CASRDSYEQYF. As DNA, the CDR3 is TGTGCCAGCCGGGACTCGTACGAGCAGTACTTC.

This CDR3 reads CASSIALGGPYEQYF. The CDR3 DNA follows: TGTGCCAGTAGTATCGCTCTGGGGGGGCCCTACGAGCAGTACTTC. V and J are TRBV19 and TRBJ2-7, with D maybe TRBD2 (7 bases). Trimming removed 3 bases from V and 2 bases from J, with 14 bases in between. The CDR3 extends over 15 amino acids. Germline CDR1 and CDR2: LNHDA and SQIVND (reference sequence).

The J gene is TRBJ2-7, the V gene TRBV7-9; D is perhaps TRBD2 (5 bases). Per the germline V gene, CDR1 is SEHNR and CDR2 is FQNEAQ (reference sequence). This CDR3 comprises 14 residues. The germline V and J ends were trimmed by 1 base and 6 bases, with 13 bases remaining between them. The chain's CDR3 is CASSLVGAAGEQYF. CDR3 coding DNA: TGTGCCAGCAGCTTAGTCGGCGCGGCGGGCGAGCAGTACTTC.

This clone came up a few times. This chain connects TRBV6-5 to TRBJ2-7, with D possibly TRBD2 on 6 matching bases. There are 13 residues in the CDR3. CDR1 is MNHEY and CDR2 is SVGAGI in the germline V gene. V lost 0 bases and J 7 bases, leaving 10 bases between the germline ends. CDR3 sequence: CASSYSRAGEQYF. The CDR3 nucleotides read TGTGCCAGCAGTTACTCAAGGGCGGGAGAGCAGTACTTC.

This clone has only a few counts. J is TRBJ1-1 and V is TRBV6-1; D ambiguous. V shed 6 bases and J shed 1 base, with 6 bases lying between them. This CDR3 has 12 amino acids. Looked up from germline, CDR1 is MNHNS and CDR2 is SASEGT. CDR3 DNA sequence: TGTGCCAGCAGCCCCCAGAACACTGAAGCTTTCTTT. This encodes CASSPQNTEAFF.

V usage is TRBV30 and J usage is TRBJ1-6, with D maybe TRBD1 (6 bases). This CDR3 is 15 amino acids long. The germline V gene encodes CDR1 GTSNPN and CDR2 SVGIG (reference sequence). V dropped 1 base and J dropped 8 bases, with 15 bases sitting between them. In DNA, the CDR3 is TGTGCCTGGAGTGCAGGGGTTAATGGGTATTCACCCCTCCACTTT. It translates to CAWSAGVNGYSPLHF.

The chain recombines TRBV5-4 with TRBJ1-1; 7 bases match TRBD1. CDR3 length: 16 amino acids. The trim removed 0 bases at V and 0 bases at J, leaving 5 bases unmatched. In germline, CDR1 is SGHNT, CDR2 YYREEE (reference sequence). This CDR3 reads CASSLETGPLNTEAFF. The CDR3 nucleotides read TGTGCCAGCAGCTTGGAGACAGGGCCCCTGAACACTGAAGCTTTCTTT.

The rearrangement uses TRBV7-8 and TRBJ1-2; D gene uncertain. The V end lost 4 bases, the J end lost 2 bases, and 14 bases lay between the germline ends. This CDR3 has 15 amino acids. Looked up from germline, CDR1 is SGHVS and CDR2 is FQNEAQ. The CDR3 reads CASSSPEADNYGYTF. CDR3 DNA: TGTGCCAGCAGCTCCCCCGAGGCAGACAACTATGGCTACACCTTC.

This sequence joins TRBV2 and TRBJ1-1; possibly TRBD1 for D (6 bases). Trimming cost V 2 bases and J 3 bases, with 7 bases left between them. This CDR3 spans 13 amino acids. Germline V lookup: CDR1 SNHLY, CDR2 FYNNEI. CDR3 sequence (DNA): TGTGCCAGCAGTGAATCAGGGGACACTGAAGCTTTCTTT. Its translation is CASSESGDTEAFF.

This rearrangement joins TRBV7-9 to TRBJ2-7; no clear D gene. Trimming took off 5 bases at V and 4 bases at J, with 9 bases between the two ends. Germline-derived CDR1 and CDR2 are SEHNR and FQNEAQ (reference sequence). CDR3 length: 12 amino acids. In nucleotides, the CDR3 is TGTGCCAGCAGCCCCCACGGGTACGAGCAGTACTTC. Amino acids: CASSPHGYEQYF.

This chain joins TRBV5-1 and TRBJ1-1; D perhaps matches TRBD1 (6 bases). V was clipped by 0 bases and J by 5 bases, with 20 bases between them. The CDR3 covers 17 residues. CDR1 is SGHRS, CDR2 YFSETQ, per germline. CDR3 DNA sequence: TGCGCCAGCAGCTTGGCCGCCTGGGGGGGGCCGGGGACTGAAGCTTTCTTT. This sequence encodes CASSLAAWGGPGTEAFF.

The chain has TRBV13 and TRBJ2-3; TRBD1 might be the D (5 bases). Germline values: CDR1 PRHDT, CDR2 FYEKMQ (reference sequence). The CDR3 loop spans 14 amino acids. With 3 bases removed from V and 1 base from J, the gap between germline ends came to 8 bases. This CDR3 is CASSLMGRTDTQYF. The CDR3 DNA reads TGTGCCAGCAGCTTGATGGGGCGCACAGATACGCAGTATTTT. The complete variable domain, with remaining parts taken from reference TRBV13 and TRBJ2-3, reads AAGVIQSPRHLIKEKRETATLKCYPIPRHDTVYWYQQGPGQDPQFLISFYEKMQSDKGSIPDRFSAQQFSDYHSELNMSSLELGDSALYFCASSLMGRTDTQYFGPGTRLTVL.

CDR3 amino acids: CASSPLVDRGREEQYF. CDR3 bases: TGTGCCAGCAGCCCACTAGTGGACAGGGGGCGAGAGGAGCAGTACTTC. V is TRBV5-6 and J is TRBJ2-7; 11 nucleotides align to TRBD1. Germline V gives CDR1 SGHDT, CDR2 YYEEEE. The CDR3 runs 16 residues. V was pared by 4 bases and J by 7 bases, with 13 bases of the junction left unmatched.

The genes are TRBV6-5 and TRBJ1-6; no reliable D call. V was pared by 2 bases and J by 8 bases, with 16 bases between. The CDR3 is 16 residues long. In germline, CDR1 is MNHEY, CDR2 SVGAGI. The CDR3 nucleotides read TGTGCCAGCAGTTACGACGTGGGAGGGCCGGATTCACCCCTCCACTTT. Amino acids: CASSYDVGGPDSPLHF.

To note about this clone: Germline is not matched at one junction end, which may reflect a read error. The rearrangement links TRBV7-7 to TRBJ2-5; tentative D call: TRBD1 (6 bases). The CDR3 contains 15 residues. Germline V gene data show CDR1 as SSHAT and CDR2 as FNYEAQ (reference sequence). The CDR3 coding sequence is TGTGCTAGCAGCCGGACTCTGACAGGTGGGGAGACCCAGTACTTC. Amino acids: CASSRTLTGGETQYF. Filled out from reference TRBV7-7 and TRBJ2-5, the complete variable domain reads GAGVSQSPRYKVTKRGQDVTLRCDPISSHATLYWYQQALGQGPEFLTYFNYEAQPDKSGLPSDRFSAERPEGSISTLTIQRTEQRDSAMYRCASSRTLTGGETQYFGPGTRLLVL.

J is TRBJ2-7 and V is TRBV6-6; TRBD1 aligns across 8 bases. This CDR3 is 16 amino acids long. Germline V gene sequence: CDR1 MNHNY, CDR2 SVGAGI (reference sequence). The V gene end was trimmed by 2 bases and the J gene end by 0 bases; junction bases not matched to a gene: 6. CDR3 DNA: TGTGCCAGCAGTTACGGGACAGGCCTCTTCTCCTACGAGCAGTACTTC. Translation gives CASSYGTGLFSYEQYF.

The chain is built from TRBV15 and TRBJ1-5, with no clear D. Germline CDR1 reads LNHNV; CDR2 reads YYDKDF (reference sequence). The CDR3 covers 16 residues. V lost 6 bases and J 2 bases, leaving 17 bases between the germline ends. CDR3 DNA sequence: TGTGCCACCAGTGGTACACAGACCTCTCGCAATCAGCCCCAGCATTTT. This encodes CATSGTQTSRNQPQHF.

This clone was picked up a small number of times. The chain employs TRBV6-5 and TRBJ1-1; D perhaps matches TRBD1 (6 bases). From germline, CDR1 is MNHEY and CDR2 SVGAGI. This CDR3 has 13 residues. V shed 6 bases and J shed 1 base, with 9 bases lying between them. Written as DNA, the CDR3 is TGTGCCAGCAGGGTACAGGGGAACACTGAAGCTTTCTTT. This codes for CASRVQGNTEAFF.